A selection of T cell receptor beta chains follows, all from one sample in a study of T-cell memory formation after mild COVID-19. TCRdb redid the calling of the 5' RACE reads with MiXCR, one entry per CDR3 protein. The repertoire includes about 470,000 distinct CDR3 sequences, 18% of them detected once, and roughly an eighth sits in the top ten. Material for sequencing was PBMCs or a T cell subset sorted from them (not recorded which). These receptors were obtained from an adult woman who had mild COVID-19 (a few samples of this study predate the infection). Cell type and time point are not known. Each CDR3 is given with its conserved first and last residue. Fields, in order: CDR3 DNA, CDR3 protein, D gene, clone size, J gene, V gene. D genes are given only for firm matches. Size tells how often a clone was seen (once, few, many) or the class of an expanded clone, and some rows leave it out.

CDR3nt: TGTGCCAGCAGCCCCCCGGCAGCAACTGGGGCCAACGTCCTGACTTTC
CDR3aa: CASSPPAATGANVLTF
d_gene: NA
abundance: NA
j_gene: TRBJ2-6
v_gene: TRBV3-1

CDR3nt: TGTGCCAGCAGTTTAACAGGGTGGAACTATGGCTACACCTTC
CDR3aa: CASSLTGWNYGYTF
d_gene: NA
abundance: NA
j_gene: TRBJ1-2
v_gene: TRBV6-5

CDR3nt: TGCGCCAGCAGCCCACCGGGACAGGCTTATGGCTACACCTTC
CDR3aa: CASSPPGQAYGYTF
d_gene: TRBD1
abundance: few
j_gene: TRBJ1-2
v_gene: TRBV5-1

CDR3nt: TGTGCCAGCAGCGTAGGGGTGGGGCCCACAGATACGCAGTATTTT
CDR3aa: CASSVGVGPTDTQYF
d_gene: NA
abundance: NA
j_gene: TRBJ2-3
v_gene: TRBV9

CDR3nt: TGCGCCAGCAGCTTTGGCACCTTCTACGAGCAGTACTTC
CDR3aa: CASSFGTFYEQYF
d_gene: NA
abundance: many
j_gene: TRBJ2-7
v_gene: TRBV5-1

CDR3nt: TGTGCCACCAGCTCGACAGGGCACACAGATACGCAGTATTTT
CDR3aa: CATSSTGHTDTQYF
d_gene: TRBD1
abundance: few
j_gene: TRBJ2-3
v_gene: TRBV24-1

CDR3nt: TGTGCCAGCAGCTTGATCAGGGTAGGGGAAGCTTTCTTT
CDR3aa: CASSLIRVGEAFF
d_gene: NA
abundance: few
j_gene: TRBJ1-1
v_gene: TRBV5-5

CDR3nt: TGCGCCAGCAGCTTGGGGGGCTATAACACCGGGGAGCTGTTTTTT
CDR3aa: CASSLGGYNTGELFF
d_gene: NA
abundance: few
j_gene: TRBJ2-2
v_gene: TRBV5-1

CDR3nt: TGTGCCAGCGTGGGGACAGGGGGGACAGATCAGCCCCAGCATTTT
CDR3aa: CASVGTGGTDQPQHF
d_gene: TRBD1
abundance: many
j_gene: TRBJ1-5
v_gene: TRBV12-3/TRBV12-4

CDR3nt: TGCGCCAGCAGCTTGACAGGGGGAACGTCCTACGAGCAGTACTTC
CDR3aa: CASSLTGGTSYEQYF
d_gene: TRBD1
abundance: many
j_gene: TRBJ2-7
v_gene: TRBV5-1

CDR3nt: TGCGCCAGCAGCCAAGATCGGGCCGACTACGAGCAGTACTTC
CDR3aa: CASSQDRADYEQYF
d_gene: NA
abundance: few
j_gene: TRBJ2-7
v_gene: TRBV4-3

CDR3nt: TGTGCCAGCACCACCAAGACCGATGAGCAGTTCTTC
CDR3aa: CASTTKTDEQFF
d_gene: NA
abundance: few
j_gene: TRBJ2-1
v_gene: TRBV6-5

CDR3nt: TGCGCCAGCAGCTTGGAGCGGGGGCGAGGCACTGAAGCTTTCTTT
CDR3aa: CASSLERGRGTEAFF
d_gene: NA
abundance: many
j_gene: TRBJ1-1
v_gene: TRBV5-1

CDR3nt: TGTGCCAGCAGTTACGACGGCCCTGGGGCCAATGAGCAGTTCTTC
CDR3aa: CASSYDGPGANEQFF
d_gene: NA
abundance: few
j_gene: TRBJ2-1
v_gene: TRBV6-5

CDR3nt: TGTGCCAGCAGCTTATCGGGGTTGGACAATCAGCCCCAGCATTTT
CDR3aa: CASSLSGLDNQPQHF
d_gene: NA
abundance: few
j_gene: TRBJ1-5
v_gene: TRBV7-2

CDR3nt: TGTGCCAGCAGCCCCAGAGGGACTAGCGGCTACGAGCAGTACTTC
CDR3aa: CASSPRGTSGYEQYF
d_gene: TRBD2
abundance: NA
j_gene: TRBJ2-7
v_gene: TRBV4-2

CDR3nt: TGTGCCAGCAGTTTGGCGGGGGGCGTCACAGATACGCAGTATTTT
CDR3aa: CASSLAGGVTDTQYF
d_gene: TRBD2
abundance: NA
j_gene: TRBJ2-3
v_gene: TRBV6-5

CDR3nt: TGCGCCAGCAGCTTAGGGCTGGAAAATAATTCACCCCTCCACTTT
CDR3aa: CASSLGLENNSPLHF
d_gene: NA
abundance: NA
j_gene: TRBJ1-6
v_gene: TRBV5-1

CDR3nt: TGTGCCACCAGTGATTCTCGGGACTCTCGGTACAATGAGCAGTTCTTC
CDR3aa: CATSDSRDSRYNEQFF
d_gene: NA
abundance: few
j_gene: TRBJ2-1
v_gene: TRBV24-1

CDR3nt: TGTGCCAGCTCACCACCGTTGGCCTCGCACAGGGGATATGATGGCTACACCTTC
CDR3aa: CASSPPLASHRGYDGYTF
d_gene: TRBD1
abundance: NA
j_gene: TRBJ1-2
v_gene: TRBV18

CDR3nt: TGTGCCACGAGATCGGGACTTGGGACAGATACGCAGTATTTT
CDR3aa: CATRSGLGTDTQYF
d_gene: NA
abundance: once
j_gene: TRBJ2-3
v_gene: TRBV5-6